A few counts support the clone carrying this T cell receptor (beta chain). What it recognizes is unknown. V was trimmed by 5 bases and J by 3 bases, leaving 13 bases between them. The germline gives CDR1 MNHEY, CDR2 SMNVEV (reference sequence). This CDR3 spans 14 amino acids. This sample was taken from a study of CD8+ T cells in alopecia areata. Study-level results: Normal skin's resident alphabeta T cells are sequenced alongside lesional scalp T cells.

cDNA prepared by RNA extraction and subsequent reverse transcription served as the template for sequencing. Sequencing used immunoSEQ multiplex PCR; TCRdb keeps in-frame clones, though not all of them. The sample consists of 200,000 to 250,000 clones, about 56% of them appearing once. The TCR sequence derives from a human donor in good health. The chain links TRBV27 to TRBJ1-2; D is perhaps TRBD1 (5 bases). Sequenced input: CD8+ T cells sorted from blood. CDR3 bases: TGTGCCAGCAGTACCAGGGTCGACCACTATGGCTACACCTTC. It is translated as CASSTRVDHYGYTF.